The 27 T cell receptor beta chains given below trace back to one sample, sequenced in a study of blood T cell repertoires in COVID-19. Generated by immunoSEQ multiplex PCR, the TCRdb table keeps only in-frame clones and is missing some. In the table there are around 150,000 clones, roughly four fifths of which are singletons. The sample taken for sequencing was PBMCs or T cells enriched from blood (not recorded which). The receptors were gathered from a man in his fifties or sixties who had recovered from COVID-19.

The genes are TRBV7-2 and TRBJ2-2; 12 nucleotides agree with TRBD1. The CDR3 runs to 18 residues. Germline assignment: CDR1 SGHTA and CDR2 FQGNSA. J gave up 4 bases and V 7 bases, and 13 bases lay outside the gene matches. This chain's CDR3 is CASIRGGTGGESTGELFF. In DNA form, the CDR3 reads TGTGCCAGCATCCGGGGTGGGACAGGGGGCGAGAGCACCGGGGAGCTGTTTTTT.

This clone was seen only once. The chain is built from TRBV7-8 and TRBJ1-6; D call uncertain. This CDR3 contains 14 residues. The germline V gene has CDR1 SGHVS and CDR2 FQNEAQ. Trimming took 2 bases from V and 6 from J, leaving 8 bases between them. The CDR3 nucleotides are TGTGCCAGCAGCTTAATGGCTGGTAATTCACCCCTCCACTTT. Its translation is CASSLMAGNSPLHF.

The chain uses TRBV4-3 and TRBJ1-4, with D maybe TRBD1 (6 bases). The CDR3 has 15 amino acids. Germline V gives CDR1 LGHNA, CDR2 YSLEER. V lost 4 bases, J lost 2 bases, and 11 bases lay in between. The CDR3 sequence: CASSLTTGTNEKLFF. In DNA form, the CDR3 reads TGCGCCAGCAGCCTTACGACAGGCACTAATGAAAAACTGTTTTTT.

This chain connects TRBV27 to TRBJ2-2; D is perhaps TRBD1 (5 bases). V lost 6 bases and J lost 6, with 5 bases in between. In germline, CDR1 is MNHEY, CDR2 SMNVEV (reference sequence). This CDR3 has 11 amino acids. CDR3 protein: CASRGAGELFF. The CDR3 DNA reads TGTGCCAGCAGAGGGGCCGGGGAGCTGTTTTTT.

This clone was counted a single time. This sample also contains other DNA sequences that code for the same CDR3. The rearrangement joins TRBV3-1 (or the pseudogene TRBV3-2) to TRBJ2-7; the D gene is possibly TRBD1 (6 bases). This CDR3 has 12 residues. CDR1 LGHDT and CDR2 YNNKEL come from the germline V gene (reference sequence). V dropped 4 bases and J dropped 4 bases, with 8 bases sitting between them. CDR3 DNA sequence: TGTGCCAGCAGCCGGACAGATTACGAGCAGTACTTC. Translating gives CASSRTDYEQYF.

This rearrangement joins TRBV10-3 to TRBJ1-2; TRBD1 matches at 7 bases. Germline V gives CDR1 ENHRY, CDR2 SYGVKD. This CDR3 is 18 amino acids long. The junction had 20 bases not matched to a gene; V was cut back by 6 bases and J by 4 bases. Here the CDR3 reads CAIRRGTDRPGMGYGYTF. The CDR3 nucleotides are TGTGCCATCAGGAGGGGTACGGACAGGCCGGGAATGGGCTATGGCTACACCTTC.

This chain links TRBV2 with TRBJ1-6; a possible D gene is TRBD1 (5 bases). V dropped 6 bases and J dropped 0 bases, with 12 bases sitting between them. Germline-derived CDR1 and CDR2 are SNHLY and FYNNEI. This CDR3 region has 16 residues. The CDR3 sequence is CASSLGEGSYNSPLHF. The CDR3, as DNA: TGTGCCAGCAGCCTAGGGGAGGGCTCCTATAATTCACCCCTCCACTTT.

This clone was found once. V and J are TRBV18 and TRBJ2-7; TRBD1 is a possible D gene (7 bases). There are 15 residues in the CDR3. CDR1 is KGHSH, CDR2 LQKENI, per germline. Trimming stripped 6 bases from V and 0 bases from J, with 15 bases between. The CDR3 DNA follows: TGTGCCAGCTCCAACCCGGGGGACAGCTCCTACGAGCAGTACTTC. It is translated as CASSNPGDSSYEQYF.

This chain links TRBV18 with TRBJ2-5; 12 bases map to TRBD1. Germline-derived CDR1 and CDR2 are KGHSH and LQKENI. This CDR3 spans 17 amino acids. V dropped 5 bases and J dropped 5; count of bases not matched to a gene: 12. This chain's CDR3 is CASSFATGTGGAETQYF. The CDR3 region has the DNA TGTGCCAGCTCATTCGCCACCGGGACAGGGGGCGCGGAGACCCAGTACTTC.

V and J are TRBV29-1 and TRBJ1-1; D unresolved. The CDR3 is 12 amino acids. Trimming pared 7 bases from V and 0 bases from J, leaving 9 bases between. Germline lookup yields CDR1 SQVTM and CDR2 ANQGSEA. CDR3 in DNA: TGCAGCGCGAAGAGGATGAACACTGAAGCTTTCTTT. As protein: CSAKRMNTEAFF.

This chain uses TRBV9 with TRBJ2-7, with TRBD2 as a possible D gene (5 bases). This CDR3 has 14 residues. The germline V and J ends were trimmed by 0 bases and 4 bases, with 11 bases remaining between them. Germline V gene sequence: CDR1 SGDLS, CDR2 YYNGEE. The CDR3 loop reads CASSVGGIAYEQYF. DNA for the CDR3: TGTGCCAGCAGCGTAGGAGGGATAGCTTACGAGCAGTACTTC.

The chain recombines TRBV19 with TRBJ2-7; D gene uncertain. Trimming pared 5 bases from V and 7 bases from J, leaving 9 bases between. The length of the CDR3 is 11 residues. CDR1 and CDR2 from the germline V gene are LNHDA and SQIVND (reference sequence). The CDR3 reads CASSDPREQYF. The CDR3 bases are TGTGCCAGTAGTGATCCGAGAGAGCAGTACTTC.

The chain carries TRBV9 and TRBJ1-6, with D unclear. This CDR3 is 14 amino acids long. Germline loops: CDR1 SGDLS, CDR2 YYNGEE. Trimming took 3 bases from V and 7 from J, leaving 11 bases between them. This CDR3 is CASSERHGNSPLHF. The DNA for the CDR3 is TGTGCCAGCAGCGAGAGACATGGGAATTCACCCCTCCACTTT.

V gene TRBV10-3 combines with J gene TRBJ2-5; possible D gene TRBD1, 5 bases. The germline gives CDR1 ENHRY, CDR2 SYGVKD. Trimming pared 3 bases from V and 2 bases from J, leaving 10 bases between. The CDR3 totals 14 residues. The CDR3 DNA reads as TGTGCCATCAGTGACTCTGACAGACAAGAGACCCAGTACTTC. The encoded protein is CAISDSDRQETQYF.

This chain uses TRBV6-5 with TRBJ1-1; 8 bases line up with TRBD1. The trim removed 10 bases at V and 3 bases at J, leaving 7 bases unmatched. The CDR3 loop spans 13 amino acids. Germline lookup yields CDR1 MNHEY and CDR2 SVGAGI. The CDR3 DNA sequence: TGTGCCACCACCCGGACAGGGTACACTGAAGCTTTCTTT. Its translation: CATTRTGYTEAFF.

This clone was counted at least ten times. J is TRBJ2-3 and V is TRBV19; 9 nucleotides align to TRBD1. The junction had 1 base not matched to a gene; V was cut back by 2 bases and J by 4 bases. Germline V gene lookup returns CDR1 LNHDA and CDR2 SQIVND (reference sequence). This CDR3 has 14 residues. DNA of the CDR3: TGTGCCAGTAGTATACGACAGGGGGCAGATACGCAGTATTTT. This gives the protein CASSIRQGADTQYF.

V is TRBV14 and J is TRBJ1-4; D not resolved. CDR3 size: 14 residues. Trimming shortened V by 4 bases and J by 7 bases, and 13 bases separated the two germline ends. The germline V gene encodes CDR1 SGHDN and CDR2 FVKESK. The CDR3 region is CASSRGGSGEKLFF. The CDR3 DNA reads TGTGCCAGCAGCCGTGGAGGATCAGGTGAAAAACTGTTTTTT.

CDR3 sequence reads: CAWSMRQTNYGYTF. The CDR3 coding sequence is TGTGCCTGGAGTATGAGACAGACTAACTATGGCTACACCTTC. The chain has TRBV30 and TRBJ1-2, with D possibly matching TRBD1 (5 bases). The germline CDR1 and CDR2 sequences are GTSNPN and SVGIG (reference sequence). Trimming cost V 2 bases and J 0 bases, with 10 bases left between them. The CDR3 sequence is 14 residues long.

V gene TRBV9 combines with J gene TRBJ2-1; D is possibly TRBD2 (6 bases). V lost 0 bases and J 6 bases, leaving 10 bases between the germline ends. The CDR3 covers 14 residues. Germline V gene sequence: CDR1 SGDLS, CDR2 YYNGEE. The CDR3 DNA reads TGTGCCAGCAGCGTAGGGGGGGTAGTCAATGAGCAGTTCTTC. Protein product: CASSVGGVVNEQFF.

A note on this clone: The same CDR3 also results from other DNA sequences found in this sample. J is TRBJ1-4 and V is TRBV20-1; tentative D call: TRBD1 (6 bases). Trimming stripped 3 bases from V and 7 bases from J, with 6 bases between. The CDR3 totals 11 residues. Germline lookup yields CDR1 DFQATT and CDR2 SNEGSKA (reference sequence). CDR3 amino acids: CSARDSEKLFF. The CDR3 coding sequence is TGCAGTGCTAGGGACAGTGAAAAACTGTTTTTT.

Note on this clone: The same CDR3 also results from other DNA sequences found in this sample. The rearrangement joins TRBV5-6 to TRBJ1-5; D ambiguous. V lost 0 bases and J lost 1, with 5 bases in between. CDR1 SGHDT and CDR2 YYEEEE come from the germline V gene. The CDR3 totals 14 residues. The CDR3 is CASSLGQSNQPQHF. CDR3 DNA sequence: TGTGCCAGCAGCTTGGGGCAGAGCAATCAGCCCCAGCATTTT.

This rearrangement joins TRBV4-1 to TRBJ1-5, with D uncertain. This CDR3 comprises 15 residues. V dropped 1 base and J dropped 4 bases, with 11 bases sitting between them. Germline V gene lookup returns CDR1 MGHRA and CDR2 YSYEKL. This chain's CDR3 is CASSQVGGPNQPQHF. DNA for the CDR3: TGCGCCAGCAGCCAAGTGGGCGGGCCTAATCAGCCCCAGCATTTT.

The chain carries TRBV7-8 and TRBJ2-2; D may be TRBD1 (5 bases). Trimming removed 5 bases from V and 1 base from J, with 17 bases in between. The germline gives CDR1 SGHVS, CDR2 FQNEAQ. The CDR3 has 17 residues. CDR3 residues: CASSRLAGHQNTGELFF. The DNA of the CDR3 is TGTGCCAGCAGCCGACTGGCCGGACACCAGAACACCGGGGAGCTGTTTTTT. Combining the CDR3 with reference TRBV7-8 and TRBJ2-2 gives the whole variable domain GAGVSQSPRYKVAKRGQDVALRCDPISGHVSLFWYQQALGQGPEFLTYFQNEAQLDKSGLPSDRFFAERPEGSVSTLKIQRTQQEDSAVYLCASSRLAGHQNTGELFFGEGSRLTVL.

The chain carries TRBV11-2 and TRBJ1-4, with TRBD1 matching 7 bases. Germline loops: CDR1 SGHAT, CDR2 FQNNGV. The V segment lost 6 bases and the J segment 2 bases; nucleotides outside the gene matches: 3. This CDR3 contains 14 residues. CDR3 coding DNA: TGTGCCAGCAGTCAGACAGGGACTAATGAAAAACTGTTTTTT. The encoded protein is CASSQTGTNEKLFF.

CDR3 sequence (DNA): TGTGCCAGCAGGGGTGGGAGCCCTGATACGCAGTATTTT. This encodes CASRGGSPDTQYF. The V and J genes are TRBV28 and TRBJ2-3, with D perhaps TRBD2 (5 bases). The CDR3 covers 13 residues. Germline CDR1 and CDR2: MDHEN and SYDVKM. The V and J ends lost 6 bases and 6 bases respectively, with 13 bases between them.

This chain links TRBV7-9 with TRBJ2-5; D might be TRBD2 (7 bases). The CDR3 has 17 residues. Trimming took 3 bases from V and 0 from J, leaving 17 bases between them. CDR1 and CDR2 (germline): SEHNR, FQNEAQ (reference sequence). The chain's CDR3 is CASSLRWGGEYQETQYF. CDR3 in DNA: TGTGCCAGCAGCTTGAGGTGGGGGGGCGAGTACCAAGAGACCCAGTACTTC.

This sequence joins TRBV27 and TRBJ1-5, with a tentative D call TRBD1 (5 bases). Trimming took off 4 bases at V and 0 bases at J, with 10 bases between the two ends. The CDR3 runs 15 residues. Germline CDR1 and CDR2: MNHEY and SMNVEV (reference sequence). The CDR3 nucleotides are TGTGCCAGCAGTTCTTGGACAAATAGCAATCAGCCCCAGCATTTT. This encodes CASSSWTNSNQPQHF.